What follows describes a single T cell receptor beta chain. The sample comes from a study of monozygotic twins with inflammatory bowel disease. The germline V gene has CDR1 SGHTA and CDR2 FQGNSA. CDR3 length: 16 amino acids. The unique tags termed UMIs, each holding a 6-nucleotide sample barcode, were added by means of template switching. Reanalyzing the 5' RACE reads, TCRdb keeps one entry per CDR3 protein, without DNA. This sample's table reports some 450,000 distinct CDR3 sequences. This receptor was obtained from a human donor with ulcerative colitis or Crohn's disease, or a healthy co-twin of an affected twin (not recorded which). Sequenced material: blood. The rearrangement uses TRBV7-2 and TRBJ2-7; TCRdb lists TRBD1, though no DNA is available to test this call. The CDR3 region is CASSSTGTGGSYEQYF.